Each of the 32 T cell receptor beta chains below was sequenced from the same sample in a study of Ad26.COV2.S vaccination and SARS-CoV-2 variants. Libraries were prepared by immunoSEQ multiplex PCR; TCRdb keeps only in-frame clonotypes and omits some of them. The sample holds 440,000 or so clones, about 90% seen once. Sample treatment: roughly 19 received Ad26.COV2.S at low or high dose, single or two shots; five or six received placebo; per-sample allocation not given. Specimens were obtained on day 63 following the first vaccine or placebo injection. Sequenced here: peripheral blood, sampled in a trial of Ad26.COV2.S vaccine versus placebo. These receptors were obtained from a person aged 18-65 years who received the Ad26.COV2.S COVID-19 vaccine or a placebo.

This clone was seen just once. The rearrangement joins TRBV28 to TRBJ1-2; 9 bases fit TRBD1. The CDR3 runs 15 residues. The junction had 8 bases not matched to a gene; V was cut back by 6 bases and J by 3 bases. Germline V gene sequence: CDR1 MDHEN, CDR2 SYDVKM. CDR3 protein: CASSKDRGFHYGYTF. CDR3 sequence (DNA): TGTGCCAGCAGCAAGGACAGGGGTTTTCACTATGGCTACACCTTC.

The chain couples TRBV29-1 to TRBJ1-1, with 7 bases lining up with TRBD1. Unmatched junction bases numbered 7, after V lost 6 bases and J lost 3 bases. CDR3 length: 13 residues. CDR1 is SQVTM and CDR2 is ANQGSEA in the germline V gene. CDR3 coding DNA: TGCAGCGTAAGACAGGGTCGTGACACTGAAGCTTTCTTT. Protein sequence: CSVRQGRDTEAFF.

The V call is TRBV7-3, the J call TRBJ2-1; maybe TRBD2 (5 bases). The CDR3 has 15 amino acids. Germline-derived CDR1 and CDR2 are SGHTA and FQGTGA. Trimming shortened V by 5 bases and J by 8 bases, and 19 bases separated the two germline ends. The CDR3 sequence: CASSESGTTHDEQFF. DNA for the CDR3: TGTGCCAGCAGCGAGTCGGGAACCACACACGATGAGCAGTTCTTC.

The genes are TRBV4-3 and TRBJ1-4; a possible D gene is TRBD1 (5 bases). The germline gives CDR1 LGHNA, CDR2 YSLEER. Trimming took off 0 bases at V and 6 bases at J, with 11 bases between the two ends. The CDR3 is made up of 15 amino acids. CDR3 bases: TGCGCCAGCAGCCAAGATTGGGGGTCTTATGAAAAACTGTTTTTT. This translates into CASSQDWGSYEKLFF.

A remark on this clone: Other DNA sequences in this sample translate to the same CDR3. The DNA for the CDR3 is TGTGCCAGTAGTATAGGGACTAGCGGATACGAGCAGTACTTC. Its translation: CASSIGTSGYEQYF. This chain uses TRBV19 with TRBJ2-7; 10 nucleotides agree with TRBD2. Germline-derived CDR1 and CDR2 are LNHDA and SQIVND (reference sequence). The V segment lost 1 base and the J segment 4 bases; nucleotides outside the gene matches: 1. The CDR3 runs to 14 residues.

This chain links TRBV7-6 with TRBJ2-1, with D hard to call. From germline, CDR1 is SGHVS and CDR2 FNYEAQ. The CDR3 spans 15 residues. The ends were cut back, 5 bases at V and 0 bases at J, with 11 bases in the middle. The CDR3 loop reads CASSPTGDSYNEQFF. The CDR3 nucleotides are TGTGCCAGCAGCCCCACTGGAGACTCCTACAATGAGCAGTTCTTC.

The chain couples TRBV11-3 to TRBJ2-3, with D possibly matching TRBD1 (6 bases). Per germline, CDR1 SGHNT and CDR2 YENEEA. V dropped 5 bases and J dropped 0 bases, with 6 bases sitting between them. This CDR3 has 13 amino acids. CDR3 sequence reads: CASSQGSTDTQYF. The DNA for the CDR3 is TGTGCCAGCAGCCAGGGGAGCACAGATACGCAGTATTTT.

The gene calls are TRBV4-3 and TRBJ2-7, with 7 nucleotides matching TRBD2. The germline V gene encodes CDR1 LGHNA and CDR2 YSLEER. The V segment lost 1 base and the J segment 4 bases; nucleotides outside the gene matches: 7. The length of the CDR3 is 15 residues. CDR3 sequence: CASSQVAAGLYEQYF. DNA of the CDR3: TGCGCCAGCAGCCAAGTGGCAGCGGGATTGTACGAGCAGTACTTC.

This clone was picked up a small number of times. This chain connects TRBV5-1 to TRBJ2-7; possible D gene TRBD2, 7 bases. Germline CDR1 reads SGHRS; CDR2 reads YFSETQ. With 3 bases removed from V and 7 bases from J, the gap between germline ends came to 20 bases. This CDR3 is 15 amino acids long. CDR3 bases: TGCGCCAGCAGCTCCAAAGGGGGGGAGCGGCGGGAGCAGTACTTC. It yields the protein CASSSKGGERREQYF.

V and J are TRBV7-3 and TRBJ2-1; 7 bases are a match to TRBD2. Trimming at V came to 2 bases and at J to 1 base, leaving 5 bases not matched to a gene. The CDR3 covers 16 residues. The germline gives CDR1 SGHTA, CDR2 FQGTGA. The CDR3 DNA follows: TGTGCCAGCAGCTTAGAAAGCGGGACTTCCTACAATGAGCAGTTCTTC. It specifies CASSLESGTSYNEQFF.

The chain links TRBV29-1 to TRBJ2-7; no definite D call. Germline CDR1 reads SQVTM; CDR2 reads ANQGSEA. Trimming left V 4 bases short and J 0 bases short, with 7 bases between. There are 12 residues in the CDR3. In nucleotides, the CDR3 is TGCAGCGTTGGTCTGAGCTCCTACGAGCAGTACTTC. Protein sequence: CSVGLSSYEQYF.

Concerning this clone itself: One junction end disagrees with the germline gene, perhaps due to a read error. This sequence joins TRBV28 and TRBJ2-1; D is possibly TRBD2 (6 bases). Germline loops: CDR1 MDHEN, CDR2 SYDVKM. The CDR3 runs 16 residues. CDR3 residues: CASSPGPGDSYNEQFF. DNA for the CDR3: TGTGCCAGCAGTCCCGGGCCGGGGGACTCCTACAACGAGCAGTTCTTC.

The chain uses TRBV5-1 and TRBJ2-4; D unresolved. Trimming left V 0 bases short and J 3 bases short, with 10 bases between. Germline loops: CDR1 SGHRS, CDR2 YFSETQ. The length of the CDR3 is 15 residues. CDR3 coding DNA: TGCGCCAGCAGCTTGGATTGGGGAATCAAAAACATTCAGTACTTC. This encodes CASSLDWGIKNIQYF.

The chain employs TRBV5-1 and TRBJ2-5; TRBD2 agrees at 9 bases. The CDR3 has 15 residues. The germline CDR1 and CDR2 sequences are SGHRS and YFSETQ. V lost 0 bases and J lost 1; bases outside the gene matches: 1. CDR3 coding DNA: TGCGCCAGCAGCTTGGCACTAGCGGGCCAAGAGACCCAGTACTTC. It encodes CASSLALAGQETQYF.

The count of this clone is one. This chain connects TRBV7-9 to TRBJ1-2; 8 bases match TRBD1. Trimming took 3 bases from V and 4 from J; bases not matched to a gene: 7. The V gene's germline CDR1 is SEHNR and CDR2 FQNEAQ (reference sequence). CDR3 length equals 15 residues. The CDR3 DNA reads TGTGCCAGCAGCTTCGCCGACAGGGGTGGCTATGGCTACACCTTC. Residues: CASSFADRGGYGYTF.

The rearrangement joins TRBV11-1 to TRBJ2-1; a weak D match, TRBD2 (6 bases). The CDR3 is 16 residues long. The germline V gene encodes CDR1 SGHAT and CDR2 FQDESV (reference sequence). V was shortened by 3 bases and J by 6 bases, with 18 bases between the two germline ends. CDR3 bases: TGTGCCAGCAGCTTGGATCGACTAGTCTTAGGCAATGAGCAGTTCTTC. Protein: CASSLDRLVLGNEQFF.

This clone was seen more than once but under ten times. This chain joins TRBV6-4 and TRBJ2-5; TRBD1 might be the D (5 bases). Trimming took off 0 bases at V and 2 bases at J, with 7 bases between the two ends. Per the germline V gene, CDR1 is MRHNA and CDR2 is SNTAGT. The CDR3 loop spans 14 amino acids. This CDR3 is CASSDSAGQETQYF. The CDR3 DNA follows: TGTGCCAGCAGTGACTCGGCAGGGCAAGAGACCCAGTACTTC.

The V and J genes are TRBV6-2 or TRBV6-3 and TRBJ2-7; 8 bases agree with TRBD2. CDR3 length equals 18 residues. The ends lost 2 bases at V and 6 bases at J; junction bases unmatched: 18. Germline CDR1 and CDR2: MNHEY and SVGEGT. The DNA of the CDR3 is TGTGCCAGCAGTTACCTCGTTAGTCAGGAGCGGGAGACCGGCGAGCAGTACTTC. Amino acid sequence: CASSYLVSQERETGEQYF.

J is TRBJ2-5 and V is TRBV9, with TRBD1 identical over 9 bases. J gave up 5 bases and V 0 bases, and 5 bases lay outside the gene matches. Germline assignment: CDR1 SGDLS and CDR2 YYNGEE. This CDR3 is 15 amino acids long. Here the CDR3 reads CASSVATGTGETQYF. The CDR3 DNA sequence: TGTGCCAGCAGCGTAGCTACTGGGACAGGGGAGACCCAGTACTTC.

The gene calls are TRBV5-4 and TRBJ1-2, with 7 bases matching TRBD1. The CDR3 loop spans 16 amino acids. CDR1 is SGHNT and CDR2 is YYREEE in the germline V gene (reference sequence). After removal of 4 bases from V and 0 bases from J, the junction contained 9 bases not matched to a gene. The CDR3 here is CASSRQTGTANYGYTF. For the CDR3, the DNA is TGTGCCAGCAGCCGGCAAACCGGGACAGCTAACTATGGCTACACCTTC.

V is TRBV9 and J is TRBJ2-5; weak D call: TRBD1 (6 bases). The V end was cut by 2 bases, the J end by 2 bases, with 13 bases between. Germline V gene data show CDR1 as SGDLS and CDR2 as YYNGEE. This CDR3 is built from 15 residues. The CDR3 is CASSVGTQQQETQYF. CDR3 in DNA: TGTGCCAGCAGCGTGGGGACACAGCAGCAAGAGACCCAGTACTTC.

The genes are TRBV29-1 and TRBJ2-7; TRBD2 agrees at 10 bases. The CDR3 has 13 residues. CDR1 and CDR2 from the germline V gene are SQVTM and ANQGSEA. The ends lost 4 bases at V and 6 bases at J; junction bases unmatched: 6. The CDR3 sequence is CSVVASGSGEQYF. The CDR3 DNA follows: TGCAGCGTTGTCGCTAGCGGGAGTGGCGAGCAGTACTTC.

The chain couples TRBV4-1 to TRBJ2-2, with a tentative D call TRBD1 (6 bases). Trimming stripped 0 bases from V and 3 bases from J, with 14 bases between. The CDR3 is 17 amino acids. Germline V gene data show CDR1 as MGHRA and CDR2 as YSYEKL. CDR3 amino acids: CASSQERGSLDTGELFF. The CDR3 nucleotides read TGCGCCAGCAGCCAAGAAAGGGGGAGTTTGGACACCGGGGAGCTGTTTTTT.

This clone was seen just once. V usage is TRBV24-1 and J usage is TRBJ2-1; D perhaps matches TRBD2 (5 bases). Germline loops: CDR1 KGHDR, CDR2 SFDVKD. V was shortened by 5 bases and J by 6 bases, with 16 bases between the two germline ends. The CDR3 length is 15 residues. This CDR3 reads CATSGAGPGFNEQFF. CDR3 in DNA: TGTGCCACCAGTGGGGCGGGCCCCGGCTTCAATGAGCAGTTCTTC.

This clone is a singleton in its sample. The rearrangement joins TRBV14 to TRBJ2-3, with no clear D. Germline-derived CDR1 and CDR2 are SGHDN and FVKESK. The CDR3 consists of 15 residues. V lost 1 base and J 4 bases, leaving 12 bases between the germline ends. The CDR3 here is CASSQGILPSDTQYF. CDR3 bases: TGTGCCAGCAGCCAAGGAATTTTGCCCTCAGATACGCAGTATTTT.

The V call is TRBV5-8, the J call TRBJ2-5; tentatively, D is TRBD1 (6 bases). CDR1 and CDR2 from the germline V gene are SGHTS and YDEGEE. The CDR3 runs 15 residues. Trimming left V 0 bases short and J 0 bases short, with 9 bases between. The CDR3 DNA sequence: TGTGCCAGCAGCTTGGCGGGACAAAACCAAGAGACCCAGTACTTC. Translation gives CASSLAGQNQETQYF.

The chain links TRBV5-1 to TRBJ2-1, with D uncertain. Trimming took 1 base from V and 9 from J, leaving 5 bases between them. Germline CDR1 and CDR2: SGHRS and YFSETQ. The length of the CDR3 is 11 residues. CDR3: CASSLFGEQFF. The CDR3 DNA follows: TGCGCCAGCAGCTTGTTTGGTGAGCAGTTCTTC.

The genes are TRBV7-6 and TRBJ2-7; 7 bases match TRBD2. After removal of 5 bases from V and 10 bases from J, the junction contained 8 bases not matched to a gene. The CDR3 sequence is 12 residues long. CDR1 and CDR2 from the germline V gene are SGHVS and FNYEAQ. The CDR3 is CASSAGTMSQYF. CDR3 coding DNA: TGTGCCAGCAGCGCGGGGACTATGAGTCAGTACTTC. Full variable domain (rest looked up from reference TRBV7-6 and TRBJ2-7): GAGVSQSPRYKVTKRGQDVALRCDPISGHVSLYWYRQALGQGPEFLTYFNYEAQQDKSGLPNDRFSAERPEGSISTLTIQRTEQRDSAMYRCASSAGTMSQYFGPGTRLTVT.

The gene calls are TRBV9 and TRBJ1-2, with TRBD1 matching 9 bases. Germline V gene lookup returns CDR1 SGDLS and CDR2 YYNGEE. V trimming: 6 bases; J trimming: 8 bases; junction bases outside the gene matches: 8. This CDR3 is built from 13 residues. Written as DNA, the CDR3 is TGTGCCAGCACCACAACAGGGGGCGGCGGCTACACCTTC. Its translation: CASTTTGGGGYTF.

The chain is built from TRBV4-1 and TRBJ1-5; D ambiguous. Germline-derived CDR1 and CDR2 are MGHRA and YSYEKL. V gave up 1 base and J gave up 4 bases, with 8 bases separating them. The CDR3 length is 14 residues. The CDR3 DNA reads TGCGCCAGCAGCCAAGGACGGACGAATCAGCCCCAGCATTTT. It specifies CASSQGRTNQPQHF.

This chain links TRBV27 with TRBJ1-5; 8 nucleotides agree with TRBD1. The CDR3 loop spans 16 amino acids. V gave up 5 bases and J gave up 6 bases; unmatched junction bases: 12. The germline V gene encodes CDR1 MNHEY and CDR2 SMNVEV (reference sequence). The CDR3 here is CASSPIQGGVSQPQHF. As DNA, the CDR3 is TGTGCCAGCAGTCCTATACAGGGGGGGGTCAGTCAGCCCCAGCATTTT.

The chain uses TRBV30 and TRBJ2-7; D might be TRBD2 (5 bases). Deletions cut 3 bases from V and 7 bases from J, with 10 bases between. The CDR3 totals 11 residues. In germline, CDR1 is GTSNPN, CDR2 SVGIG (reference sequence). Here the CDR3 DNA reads TGTGCCTGGAGGGACTGGGATGAGCAGTACTTC. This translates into CAWRDWDEQYF.